A selection of T cell receptor beta chains follows, all from one sample in a study of OX40 agonist ivuxolimab in advanced cancers. This table comes from immunoSEQ multiplex PCR, and its TCRdb copy is limited to in-frame clones, with some not included. The data hold about 18,000 clones, with roughly 78% observed a single time. Sequencing used CD4+ or CD8+ T cells sorted from blood, obtained in a trial of the OX40 agonist ivuxolimab. These receptors all stem from an adult with an advanced solid tumor such as melanoma, head and neck, liver or kidney cancer. Each CDR3 is given with its conserved first and last residue. The D gene is left open where the match is weak. For some rows the clone size is stated as once, few or many, or as a class when expanded; others skip it.

>TRBV5-6|NA|TRBJ2-3|NA
CASSPRDTSFLSDTQYF
TGTGCCAGCAGCCCGAGGGACACTTCGTTTCTGTCCGATACGCAGTATTTT
>TRBV6-5|NA|TRBJ2-7|NA
CASSRRGTNYEQYF
TGTGCCAGCAGTCGTCGAGGGACAAACTACGAGCAGTACTTC
>TRBV29-1|TRBD2|TRBJ2-3|NA
CSVVGGEGSTDTQYF
TGCAGCGTTGTGGGGGGGGAAGGGAGCACAGATACGCAGTATTTT
>TRBV9|NA|TRBJ2-3|NA
CASTLGEWDTQYF
TGTGCCAGCACTTTGGGGGAATGGGATACGCAGTATTTT
>TRBV4-1|NA|TRBJ1-5|few
CASSQGNSNQPQHF
TGCGCCAGCAGCCAGGGTAATAGCAATCAGCCCCAGCATTTT
>TRBV6-1|NA|TRBJ1-2|medium-sized
CASTLVLNYGYTF
TGTGCCAGCACGTTAGTTCTTAACTATGGCTACACCTTC
>TRBV29-1|NA|TRBJ2-1|NA
CSVEEGPYNEQFF
TGCAGCGTTGAGGAGGGGCCCTACAATGAGCAGTTCTTC
>TRBV27|TRBD1|TRBJ1-5|few
CASSPRPGGDQPQHF
TGTGCCAGCAGTCCGAGACCAGGGGGGGATCAGCCCCAGCATTTT
>TRBV28|NA|TRBJ1-2|NA
CASSVAEAGAYGYTF
TGTGCCAGCAGTGTGGCAGAGGCAGGCGCCTATGGCTACACCTTC
>TRBV7-6|NA|TRBJ1-4|NA
CASSGRRGSNEKLFF
TGTGCCAGCAGCGGTCGAAGGGGTTCTAATGAAAAACTGTTTTTT
>TRBV7-3|NA|TRBJ2-7|NA
CASSYGAGGYEQYF
TGTGCCAGCAGCTACGGGGCAGGGGGGTACGAGCAGTACTTC
>TRBV10-2|NA|TRBJ1-1|few
CASSDGRRSPEAFF
TGCGCCAGCAGTGATGGTCGTCGGAGCCCTGAAGCTTTCTTT
>TRBV2|NA|TRBJ1-4|few
CASSAGLPTNEKLFF
TGTGCCAGCAGTGCGGGTCTCCCAACTAATGAAAAACTGTTTTTT
>TRBV6-1|NA|TRBJ2-7|NA
CASNTFSSYEQYF
TGTGCCAGCAACACATTCAGCTCCTACGAGCAGTACTTC
>TRBV9|NA|TRBJ2-7|NA
CASSALPEGYEQYF
TGTGCCAGCAGCGCACTCCCGGAGGGTTACGAGCAGTACTTC
>TRBV6-1|NA|TRBJ2-1|few
CAISEVDNGRNEQFF
TGTGCCATCAGTGAGGTGGACAATGGCAGGAATGAGCAGTTCTTC
>TRBV5-6|NA|TRBJ1-1|NA
CASTYGGNTEAFF
TGTGCCAGCACCTACGGAGGGAACACTGAAGCTTTCTTT
>TRBV4-1|NA|TRBJ1-1|few
CASSQDTTEAFF
TGCGCCAGCAGCCAAGATACCACTGAAGCTTTCTTT
>TRBV11-2|NA|TRBJ2-5|once
CASSFSGAHQETQYF
TGTGCCAGCAGCTTTTCAGGGGCTCACCAAGAGACCCAGTACTTC
>TRBV4-1|TRBD1|TRBJ1-5|NA
CASSQSLLGTDNQPQHF
TGCGCCAGCAGCCAGAGTTTACTGGGGACAGACAATCAGCCCCAGCATTTT
>TRBV5-6|NA|TRBJ1-1|NA
CASSFGGTEAFF
TGTGCCAGCAGCTTCGGGGGGACTGAAGCTTTCTTT
>TRBV5-1|TRBD2|TRBJ2-1|once
CASSGAGGYNEQFF
TGCGCCAGCAGTGGGGCGGGAGGGTACAATGAGCAGTTCTTC
>TRBV7-9|TRBD2|TRBJ2-1|NA
CASSLEPTSGSSNEQFF
TGTGCCAGCAGCCTCGAACCTACTAGCGGGAGCTCGAATGAGCAGTTCTTC
>TRBV4-2|TRBD2|TRBJ2-3|once
CASSQDPLLAGGTDTQYF
TGTGCCAGCAGCCAAGACCCTTTACTAGCGGGGGGCACAGATACGCAGTATTTT
>TRBV27|NA|TRBJ1-1|few
CASSSGPLEAFF
TGTGCCAGCAGTTCCGGACCGCTAGAAGCTTTCTTT
>TRBV30|TRBD2|TRBJ2-7|NA
CAWSPLWGGEQYF
TGTGCCTGGAGTCCCTTGTGGGGGGGCGAGCAGTACTTC
>TRBV5-6|NA|TRBJ1-2|once
CASSLGASPNYGYTF
TGTGCCAGCAGCTTGGGGGCCAGCCCTAACTATGGCTACACCTTC
>TRBV5-1|TRBD2|TRBJ2-3|NA
CASSSDETSDYSYTQYF
TGCGCCAGCAGCTCTGACGAGACTAGCGACTATTCATATACGCAGTATTTT
>TRBV11-2|NA|TRBJ2-7|NA
CASSPGPSYEQYF
TGTGCCAGCAGTCCCGGTCCTAGCTACGAGCAGTACTTC
>TRBV5-1|TRBD2|TRBJ2-3|once
CASSLGAGEDTQYF
TGCGCCAGCAGCTTGGGAGCGGGGGAAGATACGCAGTATTTT
>TRBV9|NA|TRBJ1-1|NA
CASSPEPGAEAFF
TGTGCCAGCAGCCCCGAGCCCGGCGCTGAAGCTTTCTTT
>TRBV7-9|NA|TRBJ2-6|NA
CASSPPSHFGNGANVLTF
TGTGCCAGCAGCCCCCCGAGCCACTTCGGGAATGGGGCCAACGTCCTGACTTTC
>TRBV19|TRBD1|TRBJ1-4|NA
CASSADRGHDEKLFF
TGTGCCAGTAGTGCGGACAGGGGGCATGATGAAAAACTGTTTTTT
>TRBV5-4|NA|TRBJ1-1|medium-sized
CASSGRGLGTEAFF
TGTGCCAGCAGCGGGCGGGGGTTGGGCACTGAAGCTTTCTTT
>TRBV4-1|NA|TRBJ2-7|NA
CASSHMQGRVYEQYF
TGCGCCAGCAGCCACATGCAGGGTAGGGTGTACGAGCAGTACTTC
>TRBV25-1|NA|TRBJ2-5|NA
CASSVRDKGRQWETQYF
TGTGCCAGCAGTGTCCGGGACAAGGGCCGTCAATGGGAGACCCAGTACTTC